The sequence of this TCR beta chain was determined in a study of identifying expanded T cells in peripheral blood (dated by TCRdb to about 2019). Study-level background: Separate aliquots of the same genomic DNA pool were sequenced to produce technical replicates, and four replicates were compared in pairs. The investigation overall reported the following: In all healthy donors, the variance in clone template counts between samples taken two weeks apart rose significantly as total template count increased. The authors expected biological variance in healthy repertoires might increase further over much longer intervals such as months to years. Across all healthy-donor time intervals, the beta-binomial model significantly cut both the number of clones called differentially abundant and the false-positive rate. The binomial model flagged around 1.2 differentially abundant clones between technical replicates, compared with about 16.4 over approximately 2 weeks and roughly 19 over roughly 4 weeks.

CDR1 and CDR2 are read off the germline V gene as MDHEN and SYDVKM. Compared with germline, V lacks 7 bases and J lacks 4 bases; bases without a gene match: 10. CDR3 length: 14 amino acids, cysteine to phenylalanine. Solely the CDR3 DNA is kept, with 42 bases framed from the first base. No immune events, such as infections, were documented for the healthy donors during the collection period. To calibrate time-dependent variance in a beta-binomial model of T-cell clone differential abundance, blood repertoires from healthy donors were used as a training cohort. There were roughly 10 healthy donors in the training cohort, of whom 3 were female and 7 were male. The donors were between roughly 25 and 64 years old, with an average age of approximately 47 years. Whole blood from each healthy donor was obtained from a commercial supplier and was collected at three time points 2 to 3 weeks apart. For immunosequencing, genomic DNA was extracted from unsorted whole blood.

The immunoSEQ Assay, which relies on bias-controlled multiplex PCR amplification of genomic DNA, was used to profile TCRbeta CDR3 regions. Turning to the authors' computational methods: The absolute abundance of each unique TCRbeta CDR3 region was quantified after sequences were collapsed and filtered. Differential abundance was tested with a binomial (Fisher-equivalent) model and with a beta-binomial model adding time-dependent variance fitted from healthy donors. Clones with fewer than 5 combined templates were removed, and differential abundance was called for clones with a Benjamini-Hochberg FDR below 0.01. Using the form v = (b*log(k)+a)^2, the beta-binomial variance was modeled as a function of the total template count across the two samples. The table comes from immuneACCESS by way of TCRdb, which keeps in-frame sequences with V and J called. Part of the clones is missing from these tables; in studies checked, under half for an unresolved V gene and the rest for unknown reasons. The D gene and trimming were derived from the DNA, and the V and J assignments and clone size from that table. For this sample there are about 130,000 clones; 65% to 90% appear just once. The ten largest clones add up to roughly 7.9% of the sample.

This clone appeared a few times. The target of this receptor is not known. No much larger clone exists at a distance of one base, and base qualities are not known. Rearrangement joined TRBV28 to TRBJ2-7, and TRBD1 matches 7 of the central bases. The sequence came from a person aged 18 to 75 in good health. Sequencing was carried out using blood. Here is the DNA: TGTGCCAGCACCCTGAACAGGGGCAAATACGAGCAGTACTTC. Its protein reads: CASTLNRGKYEQYF.